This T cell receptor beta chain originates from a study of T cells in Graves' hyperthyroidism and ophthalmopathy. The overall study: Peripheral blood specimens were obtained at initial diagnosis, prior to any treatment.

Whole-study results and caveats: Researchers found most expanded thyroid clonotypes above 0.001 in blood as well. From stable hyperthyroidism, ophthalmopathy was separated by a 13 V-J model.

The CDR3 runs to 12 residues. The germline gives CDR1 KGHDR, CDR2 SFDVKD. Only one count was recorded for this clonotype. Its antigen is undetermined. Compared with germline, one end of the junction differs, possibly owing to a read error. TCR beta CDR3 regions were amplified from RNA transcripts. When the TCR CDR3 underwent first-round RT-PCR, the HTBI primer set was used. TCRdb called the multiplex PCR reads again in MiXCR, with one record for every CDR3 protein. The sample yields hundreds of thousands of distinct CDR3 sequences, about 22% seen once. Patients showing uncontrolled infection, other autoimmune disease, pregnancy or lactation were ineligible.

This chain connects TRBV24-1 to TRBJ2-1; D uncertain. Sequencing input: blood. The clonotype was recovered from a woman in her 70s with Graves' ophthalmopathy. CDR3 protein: CATSELNNEQLF. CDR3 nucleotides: TGTGCCACCAGTGAGCTGAACAATGAGCAGCTCTTC.